This T cell receptor beta chain was identified during a study of yellow fever vaccine responses in identical twins. Via MiXCR, TCRdb re-called the RT-PCR reads, giving one row per CDR3 protein. The sample yields about 19,000 distinct CDR3 sequences, approximately 70% seen once. Per germline, CDR1 SGHRS and CDR2 YFSETQ. The CDR3 is 17 amino acids. V lost 4 bases, J lost 3 bases, and 20 bases lay in between. Whole-study results and caveats: Reportedly, twins' vaccine T cell responses looked partly convergent and partly personalized.

A word on this clonotype: The antigen remains undetermined.

Sequences were derived from T cells from blood (PBMCs), unsorted or a sorted subset (not recorded which), sampled before or after yellow fever vaccination (not recorded which). The clonotype was recovered from a woman aged 18-29 years who received the yellow fever vaccine. V usage is TRBV5-1 and J usage is TRBJ1-5, with D possibly matching TRBD1 (5 bases). The chain's CDR3 is CASSLMGPATPNQPQHF. CDR3 in DNA: TGCGCCAGCAGCCTAATGGGGCCTGCAACCCCCAATCAGCCCCAGCATTTT. Complete variable domain (other parts from reference TRBV5-1 and TRBJ1-5): KAGVTQTPRYLIKTRGQQVTLSCSPISGHRSVSWYQQTPGQGLQFLFEYFSETQRNKGNFPGRFSGRQFSNSRSEMNVSTLELGDSALYLCASSLMGPATPNQPQHFGDGTRLSIL.